The 16 T cell receptor beta chains in this list originate from one sample, sequenced in a study of OX40 agonist ivuxolimab in advanced cancers. The method behind the library was the immunoSEQ multiplex PCR assay. TCRdb took over this immuneACCESS table, retaining in-frame rearrangements with V and J assigned. Such tables are incomplete; in checked studies, under half of the missing clones stem from an unresolved V gene, and the remainder is unexplained. This sample has around 50,000 clones in its table, and around 85% of those were observed once. The ten largest clones represent roughly 20% of the sample. This material consisted of CD4+ or CD8+ T cells sorted from blood, taken in a trial of the OX40 agonist ivuxolimab. These receptors all come from an adult with an advanced solid tumor such as melanoma, head and neck, liver or kidney cancer.

This chain links TRBV4-3 with TRBJ2-1; 9 bases are a match to TRBD2. The germline V gene has CDR1 LGHNA and CDR2 YSLEER. J gave up 8 bases and V 4 bases, and 9 bases lay outside the gene matches. The CDR3 runs 15 residues. The CDR3 DNA is TGCGCCAGCAGCCGAGGACTAGCGTGGGTGGATGAGCAGTTCTTC. This gives the protein CASSRGLAWVDEQFF.

This chain links TRBV7-6 with TRBJ1-6; 7 bases map to TRBD1. The germline V gene has CDR1 SGHVS and CDR2 FNYEAQ. This CDR3 is built from 15 residues. The V segment lost 5 bases and the J segment 8 bases; nucleotides outside the gene matches: 9. The CDR3 loop reads CASSPAAGGYSPLHF. The CDR3 DNA is TGTGCCAGCAGCCCCGCCGCAGGGGGTTATTCACCCCTCCACTTT.

The count of this clone is one. The CDR3 here is CASRGGETGELFF. The CDR3 DNA follows: TGTGCCAGCAGAGGAGGGGAGACCGGGGAGCTGTTTTTT. The rearrangement links TRBV27 to TRBJ2-2; D may be TRBD2 (6 bases). The V gene lost 6 bases and the J gene lost 5 bases, with 10 bases spanning the gap. The CDR3 runs to 13 residues. Germline CDR1 and CDR2: MNHEY and SMNVEV (reference sequence).

This chain links TRBV28 with TRBJ2-1, with TRBD1 matching over 8 bases. This CDR3 contains 19 residues. The V segment lost 5 bases and the J segment 3 bases; nucleotides outside the gene matches: 18. The germline gives CDR1 MDHEN, CDR2 SYDVKM. CDR3 sequence (DNA): TGTGCCAGCAGTCCCAATGGCATTTTTCAGGACAGGGACTACAATGAGCAGTTCTTC. Amino acid sequence: CASSPNGIFQDRDYNEQFF.

The chain combines TRBV9 with TRBJ2-3; maybe TRBD1 (5 bases). Trimming cost V 3 bases and J 0 bases, with 14 bases left between them. Looked up from germline, CDR1 is SGDLS and CDR2 is YYNGEE. The CDR3 has 16 residues. The chain's CDR3 is CASSASTVPSTDTQYF. CDR3 DNA sequence: TGTGCCAGCAGCGCATCGACAGTTCCTAGCACAGATACGCAGTATTTT. Complete variable domain (other parts from reference TRBV9 and TRBJ2-3): DSGVTQTPKHLITATGQRVTLRCSPRSGDLSVYWYQQSLDQGLQFLIQYYNGEERAKGNILERFSAQQFPDLHSELNLSSLELGDSALYFCASSASTVPSTDTQYFGPGTRLTVL.

Ten or more counts support this clone. The chain recombines TRBV6-5 with TRBJ1-4; TRBD1 is a possible D gene (5 bases). V lost 0 bases and J lost 0, with 8 bases in between. The CDR3 has 16 residues. Germline V CDR1 and CDR2: MNHEY, SVGAGI. In nucleotides, the CDR3 is TGTGCCAGCAGTTACTCTGGGGGACCAACTAATGAAAAACTGTTTTTT. This gives the protein CASSYSGGPTNEKLFF.

The chain joins TRBV4-2 to TRBJ1-2; D is possibly TRBD1 (6 bases). V was shortened by 0 bases and J by 3 bases, with 8 bases between the two germline ends. This CDR3 has 14 amino acids. Per the germline V gene, CDR1 is LGHNA and CDR2 is YNFKEQ. The CDR3 reads CASSQEGADYGYTF. The CDR3 DNA reads as TGTGCCAGCAGCCAAGAGGGGGCTGACTATGGCTACACCTTC.

V and J are TRBV5-1 and TRBJ1-2; D is ambiguous. CDR3 length equals 14 residues. V was pared by 4 bases and J by 3 bases, with 13 bases between. The germline gives CDR1 SGHRS, CDR2 YFSETQ. CDR3 DNA sequence: TGCGCCAGCAGCATCACCGGGCCTCACTATGGCTACACCTTC. Its protein is CASSITGPHYGYTF.

V gene TRBV27 combines with J gene TRBJ2-5; D call uncertain. V was shortened by 0 bases and J by 6 bases, with 17 bases between the two germline ends. The germline CDR1 and CDR2 sequences are MNHEY and SMNVEV (reference sequence). There are 16 residues in the CDR3. CDR3 nucleotide sequence: TGTGCCAGCAGTTTATCGCCAGCCTGGGCCTTGAAGACCCAGTACTTC. This encodes CASSLSPAWALKTQYF.

This rearrangement joins TRBV5-3 to TRBJ2-7, with no clear D. TRBV5-3 is known as an ORF, though its function is uncertain. CDR3 length equals 15 residues. Trimming pared 1 base from V and 2 bases from J, leaving 13 bases between. The CDR3 region has the DNA TGTGCCAGAAGCTTGCCCAGGCTCCTAGCCTACGAGCAGTACTTC. Its protein is CARSLPRLLAYEQYF.

V gene TRBV10-2 combines with J gene TRBJ1-4, with D hard to call. Germline CDR1 reads WSHSY; CDR2 reads SAAADI. The CDR3 is 15 amino acids. The V end lost 8 bases, the J end lost 5 bases, and 18 bases lay between the germline ends. CDR3 DNA: TGCGCCAGCCTCGAGTCGGACCTGGGGAATGAAAAACTGTTTTTT. Encoded protein: CASLESDLGNEKLFF.

This clone was detected only once. The chain recombines TRBV10-3 with TRBJ2-1; 11 nucleotides align to TRBD1. Germline values: CDR1 ENHRY, CDR2 SYGVKD. This CDR3 spans 14 amino acids. Germline trimming cut 6 bases from V and 7 bases from J; bases unmatched to any gene: 5. DNA for the CDR3: TGTGCCATCAGCGGACAGGGGGCCGAAAATGAGCAGTTCTTC. Translating gives CAISGQGAENEQFF.

The chain uses TRBV11-1 and TRBJ1-4; TRBD1 is a possible D gene (5 bases). Germline V CDR1 and CDR2: SGHAT, FQDESV (reference sequence). Trimming took off 5 bases at V and 8 bases at J, with 21 bases between the two ends. CDR3 length equals 16 residues. The CDR3 sequence: CASSTTRTPGTEKLFF. The CDR3 nucleotides are TGTGCCAGCAGCACCACTCGGACGCCCGGGACCGAAAAACTGTTTTTT.

V usage is TRBV9 and J usage is TRBJ2-1; D remains unclear. The CDR3 loop spans 16 amino acids. The V and J ends lost 3 bases and 3 bases respectively, with 16 bases between them. Germline CDR1 SGDLS, CDR2 YYNGEE. Here the CDR3 reads CASSGPSGVVYNEQFF. The CDR3 coding sequence is TGTGCCAGCAGCGGCCCGTCAGGAGTGGTCTACAATGAGCAGTTCTTC.

V gene TRBV9 combines with J gene TRBJ2-1; TRBD1 matches 7 bases. Germline V gene lookup returns CDR1 SGDLS and CDR2 YYNGEE. The CDR3 has 15 amino acids. Losses at the gene ends were 0 bases for V and 5 bases for J; bases not matched to a gene: 5. In DNA form, the CDR3 reads TGTGCCAGCAGCGTAGGAGGGGGCGATAACAATGAGCAGTTCTTC. Its translation is CASSVGGGDNNEQFF.

The chain links TRBV6-5 to TRBJ1-2, with 10 bases fitting TRBD1. CDR1 is MNHEY, CDR2 SVGAGI, per germline. V lost 6 bases to trimming and J lost 7 bases; unmatched junction nucleotides: 8. The CDR3 loop spans 14 amino acids. The chain's CDR3 is CASSPYDRGPGYTF. The CDR3 DNA reads as TGTGCCAGCAGCCCCTACGACAGGGGGCCTGGCTACACCTTC.